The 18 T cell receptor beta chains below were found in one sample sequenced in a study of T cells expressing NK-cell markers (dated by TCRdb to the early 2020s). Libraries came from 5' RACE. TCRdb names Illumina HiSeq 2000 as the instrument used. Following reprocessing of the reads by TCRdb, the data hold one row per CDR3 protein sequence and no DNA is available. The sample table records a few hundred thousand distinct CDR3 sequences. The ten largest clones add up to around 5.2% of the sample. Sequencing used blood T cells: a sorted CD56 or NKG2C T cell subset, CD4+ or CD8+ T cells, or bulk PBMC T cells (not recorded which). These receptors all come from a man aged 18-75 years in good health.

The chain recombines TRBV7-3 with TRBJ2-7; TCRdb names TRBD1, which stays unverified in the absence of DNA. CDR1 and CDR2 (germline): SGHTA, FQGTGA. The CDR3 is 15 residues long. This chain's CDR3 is CASSLRGGAAYEQYF.

CDR3 sequence reads: CSARGDLGTPNTGELFF. V usage is TRBV20-1 and J usage is TRBJ2-2; TCRdb gives TRBD1 as the D gene, but with no DNA this cannot be confirmed. Germline CDR1 is DFQATT and CDR2 is SNEGSKA (reference sequence). This CDR3 is built from 17 residues.

The CDR3 sequence is CASGMRQPYNEQFF. This chain joins TRBV14 and TRBJ2-1. The CDR3 is made up of 14 amino acids. Germline assignment: CDR1 SGHDN and CDR2 FVKESK.

This chain's CDR3 is CASSPRSTAGTDTQYF. The chain joins TRBV3-1 to TRBJ2-3. The CDR3 contains 16 residues. The germline V gene has CDR1 LGHDT and CDR2 YNNKEL (reference sequence).

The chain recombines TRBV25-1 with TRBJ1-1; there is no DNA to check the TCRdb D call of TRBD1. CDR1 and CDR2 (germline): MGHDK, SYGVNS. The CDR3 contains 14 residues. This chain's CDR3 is CASSELTGTTEAFF.

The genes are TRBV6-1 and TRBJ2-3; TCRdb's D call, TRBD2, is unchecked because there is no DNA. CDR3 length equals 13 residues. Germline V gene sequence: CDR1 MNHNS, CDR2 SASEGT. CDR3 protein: CASSRGLAGTQYF.

The CDR3 protein is CSVTAGGLNEQFF. The chain recombines TRBV29-1 with TRBJ2-1; TCRdb lists TRBD2, though no DNA is available to test this call. The V gene's germline CDR1 is SQVTM and CDR2 ANQGSEA. The CDR3 runs to 13 residues.

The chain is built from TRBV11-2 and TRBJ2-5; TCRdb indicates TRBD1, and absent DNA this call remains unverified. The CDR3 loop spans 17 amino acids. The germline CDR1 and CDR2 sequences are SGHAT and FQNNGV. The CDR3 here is CASSLGGRGPRGETQYF.

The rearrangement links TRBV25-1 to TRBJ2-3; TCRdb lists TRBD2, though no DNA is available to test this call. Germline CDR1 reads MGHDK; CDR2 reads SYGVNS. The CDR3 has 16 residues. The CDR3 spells CASSRPSGGSTDTQYF.

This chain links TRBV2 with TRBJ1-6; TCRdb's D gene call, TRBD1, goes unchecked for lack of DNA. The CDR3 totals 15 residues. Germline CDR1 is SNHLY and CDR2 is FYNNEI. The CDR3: CASRSGDGSNSPLHF.

CDR3 protein: CASSETHGFGQPQHF. The genes are TRBV6-1 and TRBJ1-5. Germline assignment: CDR1 MNHNS and CDR2 SASEGT. This CDR3 contains 15 residues.

The chain's CDR3 is CATSDPTVNTGELFF. This chain links TRBV24-1 with TRBJ2-2. The CDR3 has 15 amino acids. Germline lookup yields CDR1 KGHDR and CDR2 SFDVKD.

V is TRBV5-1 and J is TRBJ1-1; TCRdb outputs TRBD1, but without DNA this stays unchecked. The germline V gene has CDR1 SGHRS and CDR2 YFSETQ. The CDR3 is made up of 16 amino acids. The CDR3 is CASSLAPGEKVTEAFF. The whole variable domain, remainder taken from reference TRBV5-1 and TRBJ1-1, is KAGVTQTPRYLIKTRGQQVTLSCSPISGHRSVSWYQQTPGQGLQFLFEYFSETQRNKGNFPGRFSGRQFSNSRSEMNVSTLELGDSALYLCASSLAPGEKVTEAFFGQGTRLTVV.

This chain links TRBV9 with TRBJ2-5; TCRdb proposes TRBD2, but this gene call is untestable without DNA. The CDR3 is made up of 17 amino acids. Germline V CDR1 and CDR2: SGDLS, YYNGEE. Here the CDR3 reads CASSVVSGAGGLETQYF.

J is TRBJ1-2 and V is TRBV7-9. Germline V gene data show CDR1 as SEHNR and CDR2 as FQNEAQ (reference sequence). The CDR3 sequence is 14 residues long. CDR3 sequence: CASFRPGTLGGYTF.

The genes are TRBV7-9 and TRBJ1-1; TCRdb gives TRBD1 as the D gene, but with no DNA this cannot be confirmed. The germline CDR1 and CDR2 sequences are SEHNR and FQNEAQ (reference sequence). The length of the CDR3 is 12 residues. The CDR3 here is CASSQWDREAFF.

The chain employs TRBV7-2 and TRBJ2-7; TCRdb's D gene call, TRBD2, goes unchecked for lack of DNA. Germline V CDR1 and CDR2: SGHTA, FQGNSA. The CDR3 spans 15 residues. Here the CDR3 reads CASSPQRGFSYEQYF. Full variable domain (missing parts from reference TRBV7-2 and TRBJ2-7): GAGVSQSPSNKVTEKGKDVELRCDPISGHTALYWYRQSLGQGLEFLIYFQGNSAPDKSGLPSDRFSAERTGGSVSTLTIQRTQQEDSAVYLCASSPQRGFSYEQYFGPGTRLTVT.

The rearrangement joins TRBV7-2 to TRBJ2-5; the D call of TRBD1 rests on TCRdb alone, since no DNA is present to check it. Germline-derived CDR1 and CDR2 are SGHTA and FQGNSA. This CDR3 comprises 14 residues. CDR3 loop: CASSPGQGGETQYF.